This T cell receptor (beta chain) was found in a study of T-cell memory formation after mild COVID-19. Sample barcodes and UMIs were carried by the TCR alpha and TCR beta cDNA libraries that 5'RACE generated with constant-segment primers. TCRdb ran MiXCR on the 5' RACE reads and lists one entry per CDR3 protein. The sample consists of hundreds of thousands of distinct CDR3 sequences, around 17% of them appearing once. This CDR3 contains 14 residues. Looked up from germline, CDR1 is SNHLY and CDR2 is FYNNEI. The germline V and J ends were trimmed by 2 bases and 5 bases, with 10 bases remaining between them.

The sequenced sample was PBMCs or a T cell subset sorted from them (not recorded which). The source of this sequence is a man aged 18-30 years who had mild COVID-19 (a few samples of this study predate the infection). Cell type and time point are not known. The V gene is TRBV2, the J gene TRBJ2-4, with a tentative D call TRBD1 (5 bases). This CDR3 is CASSEFARENIQYF. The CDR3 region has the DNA TGTGCCAGCAGTGAATTCGCCAGGGAAAACATTCAGTACTTC.